This T cell receptor beta chain was profiled in a study of shared clonotypes between healthy human individuals. Study results and caveats: Clonotypes shared by all four sorted-subset donors had higher generation probabilities than non-shared clonotypes. Relative to memory subsets, naive subsets generally showed larger estimated richness.

CDR1 and CDR2 (germline): SGHTA, FQGNSA. This CDR3 is built from 14 residues. The V gene end was trimmed by 9 bases and the J gene end by 3 bases; junction bases not matched to a gene: 3. Of note for this clone: Its antigen is unknown.

Measured with immunoSEQ multiplex PCR; TCRdb has only the in-frame clones, and not every one. This sample has 150,000 to 200,000 clones, with 85% to 95% found just once. The source material was naive CD4+ T cells sorted from blood. The subset is: CD45RA+ positively selected. The V and J genes are TRBV7-2 and TRBJ2-2; 11 bases match TRBD2. The TCR was taken from a young woman in good health. Here the CDR3 reads CASQLAGDTGELFF. CDR3 in DNA: TGTGCCAGTCAACTAGCGGGAGACACCGGGGAGCTGTTTTTT.